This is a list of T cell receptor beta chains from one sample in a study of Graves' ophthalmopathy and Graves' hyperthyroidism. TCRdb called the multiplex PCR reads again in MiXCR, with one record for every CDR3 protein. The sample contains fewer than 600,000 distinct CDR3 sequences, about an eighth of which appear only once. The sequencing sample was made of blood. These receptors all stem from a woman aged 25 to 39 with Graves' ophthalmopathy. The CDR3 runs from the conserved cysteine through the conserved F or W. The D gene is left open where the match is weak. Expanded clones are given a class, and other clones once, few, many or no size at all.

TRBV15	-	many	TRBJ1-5	CATSRVAGAGNQPQHF	TGTGCCACCAGCAGAGTAGCAGGGGCCGGCAATCAGCCCCAGCATTTT
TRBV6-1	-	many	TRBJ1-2	CASRDTEGYGYTF	TGTGCCAGCAGGGATACGGAAGGCTATGGCTACACCTTC
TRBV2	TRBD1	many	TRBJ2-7	CASSENRGPEQYF	TGTGCCAGCAGTGAGAACAGGGGGCCCGAGCAGTACTTC
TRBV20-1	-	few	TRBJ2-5	CSAADAGQGQETQYF	TGCAGTGCGGCTGATGCGGGCCAAGGCCAAGAGACCCAGTACTTC
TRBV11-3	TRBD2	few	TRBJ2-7	CASSPGVAGLYEQYF	TGTGCCAGCAGCCCCGGGGTAGCGGGGCTCTACGAGCAGTACTTC
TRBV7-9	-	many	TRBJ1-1	CASSPNVGVATEAFF	TGTGCCAGCAGCCCAAATGTCGGGGTTGCCACTGAAGCTTTCTTT
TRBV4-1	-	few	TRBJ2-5	CASSQDGKEKETQYF	TGCGCCAGCAGCCAAGATGGAAAAGAGAAAGAGACCCAGTACTTC
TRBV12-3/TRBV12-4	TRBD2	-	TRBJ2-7	CASRRLAGGEQYF	TGTGCCAGCAGGAGGCTAGCGGGAGGCGAGCAGTACTTC
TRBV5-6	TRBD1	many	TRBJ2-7	CASSADGTGDYEQYF	TGTGCCAGCAGCGCCGACGGGACAGGGGATTACGAGCAGTACTTC
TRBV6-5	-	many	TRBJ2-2	CASSSLGTPNTGELFF	TGTGCCAGCAGTTCTCTCGGGACCCCGAACACCGGGGAGCTGTTTTTT
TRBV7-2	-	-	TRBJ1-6	CASSPQRSRDLHF	TGTGCCAGCAGCCCCCAGCGCTCCAGAGACCTCCACTTT
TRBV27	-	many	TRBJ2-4	CASFPAHPYF	TGTGCCAGCTTCCCCGCCCACCCGTACTTC
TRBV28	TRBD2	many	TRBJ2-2	CASNSGTSVTGELFF	TGTGCCAGCAACTCCGGGACTAGCGTCACCGGGGAGCTGTTTTTT
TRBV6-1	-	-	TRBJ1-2	CASSEATIANYGYTF	TGTGCCAGCAGTGAAGCTACGATAGCTAACTATGGCTACACCTTC
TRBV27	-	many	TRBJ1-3	CASMVNWASGNTIYF	TGTGCCAGCATGGTTAATTGGGCTTCTGGAAACACCATATATTTT
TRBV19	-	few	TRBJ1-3	CASSSGVGNTIYF	TGTGCCAGTAGTTCAGGGGTCGGAAACACCATATATTTT
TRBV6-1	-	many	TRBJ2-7	CASSEVGYEQYF	TGTGCCAGCAGTGAAGTGGGCTACGAGCAGTACTTC
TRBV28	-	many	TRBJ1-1	CASSLPHKGAHAEAFF	TGTGCCAGCAGTCTCCCACACAAAGGGGCACACGCTGAAGCTTTCTTT
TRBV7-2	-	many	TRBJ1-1	CASSLFPGNPSMGMNTEAFF	TGTGCCAGCAGCTTATTTCCCGGGAACCCCTCGATGGGGATGAACACTGAAGCTTTCTTT
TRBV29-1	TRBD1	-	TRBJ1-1	CSVTGTVNTEAFF	TGCAGCGTTACTGGGACAGTGAACACTGAAGCTTTCTTT